The T cell receptor beta chain under discussion was sequenced for a study of cytomegalovirus exposure and HLA in healthy donors. The germline gives CDR1 MNHEY, CDR2 SVGAGI. This CDR3 is built from 14 residues. V was trimmed by 2 bases and J by 8 bases, leaving 12 bases between them. Points from the study as a whole: Another analysis was done later, and it associated around 15,000 TCR beta sequences with HLA alleles at 0.05 false discovery rate.

60 Vbeta and 13 Jbeta primers were used in PCR. Produced via immunoSEQ multiplex PCR; TCRdb's table is partial and in-frame only. The sample consists of about 130,000 clones, around 86% of them appearing once. Regarding this clone: Antigen unknown.

Sequences were obtained from PBMCs. The V call is TRBV6-5, the J call TRBJ1-4; D gene uncertain. The TCR was taken from a woman in her forties or fifties in good health and CMV-seropositive. The chain's CDR3 is CASSYAPVREKLFF. The CDR3 nucleotides are TGTGCCAGCAGTTACGCTCCGGTACGGGAAAAACTGTTTTTT.